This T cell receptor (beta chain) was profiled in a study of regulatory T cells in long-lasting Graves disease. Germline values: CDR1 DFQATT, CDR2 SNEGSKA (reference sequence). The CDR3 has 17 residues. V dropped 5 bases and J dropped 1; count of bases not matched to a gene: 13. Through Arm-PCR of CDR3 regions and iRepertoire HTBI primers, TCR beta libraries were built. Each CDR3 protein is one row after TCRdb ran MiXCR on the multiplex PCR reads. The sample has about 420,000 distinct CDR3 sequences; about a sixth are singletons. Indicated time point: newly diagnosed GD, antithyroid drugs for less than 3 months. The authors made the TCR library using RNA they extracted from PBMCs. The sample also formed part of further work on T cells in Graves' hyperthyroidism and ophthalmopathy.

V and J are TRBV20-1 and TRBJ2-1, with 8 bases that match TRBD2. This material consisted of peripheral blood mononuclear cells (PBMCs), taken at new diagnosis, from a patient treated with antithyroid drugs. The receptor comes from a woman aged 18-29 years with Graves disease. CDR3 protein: CSARPFPSSGSYNEQFF. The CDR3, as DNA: TGCAGTGCTCGCCCTTTCCCGTCTAGCGGGTCCTACAATGAGCAGTTCTTC.